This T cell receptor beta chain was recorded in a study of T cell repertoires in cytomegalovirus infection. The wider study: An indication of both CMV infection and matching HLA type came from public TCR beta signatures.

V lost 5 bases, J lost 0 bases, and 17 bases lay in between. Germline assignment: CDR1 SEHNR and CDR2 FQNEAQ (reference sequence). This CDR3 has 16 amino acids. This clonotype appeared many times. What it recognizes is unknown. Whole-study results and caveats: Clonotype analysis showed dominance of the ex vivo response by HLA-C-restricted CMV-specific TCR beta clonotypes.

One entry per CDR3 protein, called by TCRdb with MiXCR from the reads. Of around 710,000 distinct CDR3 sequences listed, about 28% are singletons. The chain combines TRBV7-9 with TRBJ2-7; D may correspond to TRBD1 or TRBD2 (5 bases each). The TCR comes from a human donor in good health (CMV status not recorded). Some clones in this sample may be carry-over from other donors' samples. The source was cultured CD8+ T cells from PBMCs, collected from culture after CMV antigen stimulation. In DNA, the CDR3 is TGTGCCAGCAGCCCACCCGCAGTAGGGACCTCCTACGAGCAGTACTTC. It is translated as CASSPPAVGTSYEQYF.